The sequence of this T cell receptor beta chain was determined in a study of blood T cell repertoires in COVID-19. Turning to the study itself: From T cells, B-cell-depleted T cells, or PBMCs came the material, which was cDNA or gDNA.

Germline CDR1 SGHVS, CDR2 FNYEAQ. The CDR3 has 15 residues. J gave up 2 bases and V 4 bases, and 5 bases lay outside the gene matches. Profiled with immunoSEQ multiplex PCR; TCRdb holds only in-frame clones, not every one. The table lists a few hundred thousand clones, 86% of them singletons, with around 13% in the top ten. This clone was observed a handful of times. The chain links TRBV7-6 to TRBJ1-1, with 9 bases fitting TRBD1. The receptor comes from a woman in her 70s with COVID-19, enrolled during active disease. Source material: peripheral blood. The CDR3 region has the DNA TGTGCCAGCAGCTCCTGGACAGGGGCTAACACTGAAGCTTTCTTT. Encoded protein: CASSSWTGANTEAFF.